This entry is about one T cell receptor (beta chain). The data stem from a study of shared clonotypes between healthy human individuals. Data came from immunoSEQ multiplex PCR; TCRdb stores just in-frame clones and leaves some out. The table records roughly 1,500,000 clones, just under 99% of them present only once. V lost 5 bases and J lost 0, with 11 bases in between. The V gene's germline CDR1 is MNHNS and CDR2 SASEGT. The CDR3 extends over 15 amino acids. Material: naive CD4+ T cells sorted from blood. As for subset: CD45RA+ positively selected. The sequence was collected from a man aged 30 to 39 in good health. The V and J genes are TRBV6-1 and TRBJ1-5, with D possibly matching TRBD1 (6 bases). The CDR3 DNA reads as TGTGCCAGCAGTATAGGACAGCGTAGCAATCAGCCCCAGCATTTT. Translated: CASSIGQRSNQPQHF.